Each of the 5 T cell receptor beta chains below was sequenced from the same sample in a study of OX40 agonist ivuxolimab in advanced cancers. The table came from immunoSEQ multiplex PCR; TCRdb's copy has only in-frame clones and leaves some out. This table holds 25,000 to 30,000 clones, approximately 86% found once. The material sequenced was CD4+ or CD8+ T cells sorted from blood, taken in a trial of the OX40 agonist ivuxolimab. The receptors shown here come from an adult with an advanced solid tumor such as melanoma, head and neck, liver or kidney cancer.

The V gene is TRBV5-6, the J gene TRBJ2-7, with D uncertain. Germline values: CDR1 SGHDT, CDR2 YYEEEE. Between the trimmed V and J ends, which lost 5 bases and 5 bases, there was a span of 20 bases. The CDR3 sequence is 15 residues long. CDR3 region: CASRGRVEEFHEQYF. CDR3 sequence (DNA): TGTGCCAGCAGGGGAAGGGTGGAAGAGTTCCACGAGCAGTACTTC. The full variable domain, its missing parts supplied by reference TRBV5-6 and TRBJ2-7, is DAGVTQSPTHLIKTRGQQVTLRCSPKSGHDTVSWYQQALGQGPQFIFQYYEEEERQRGNFPDRFSGHQFPNYSSELNVNALLLGDSALYLCASRGRVEEFHEQYFGPGTRLTVT.

The J gene is TRBJ2-5, the V gene TRBV4-2; no reliable D call. V dropped 0 bases and J dropped 5 bases, with 16 bases sitting between them. Germline V CDR1 and CDR2: LGHNA, YNFKEQ. There are 16 residues in the CDR3. The CDR3 DNA reads as TGTGCCAGCAGCCAAGATTGGAACTCCCCGTGGGAGACCCAGTACTTC. Its translation is CASSQDWNSPWETQYF.

The CDR3 nucleotides are TGTGCCAGTAGCGGGGGGGCCCCCGGGGAGCTGTTTTTT. As protein: CASSGGAPGELFF. The chain combines TRBV5-4 with TRBJ2-2; 11 nucleotides agree with TRBD2. The CDR3 runs to 13 residues. After removal of 8 bases from V and 6 bases from J, the junction contained 3 bases not matched to a gene. CDR1 and CDR2 from the germline V gene are SGHNT and YYREEE (reference sequence).

This rearrangement joins TRBV5-3 to TRBJ2-7; 7 nucleotides agree with TRBD1. Being an ORF, TRBV5-3 has a function that is uncertain. The length of the CDR3 is 11 residues. The V and J ends lost 0 bases and 13 bases, in that order; junction bases with no gene match: 4. The CDR3 region is CARSLEGGPYF. The CDR3 DNA follows: TGTGCCAGAAGCTTGGAAGGGGGCCCCTACTTC.

The V gene is TRBV7-8, the J gene TRBJ1-2, with a tentative D call TRBD1 (5 bases). The CDR3 is 14 amino acids. Germline CDR1 reads SGHVS; CDR2 reads FQNEAQ. V was trimmed by 0 bases and J by 8 bases, leaving 13 bases between them. This CDR3 is CASSLAPLREGYTF. CDR3 nucleotide sequence: TGTGCCAGCAGCTTAGCCCCTCTCAGGGAAGGCTACACCTTC.